The entry that follows covers one TCR beta chain sequence. The data derive from a study of blood T cell repertoires in COVID-19. Study information: Collection of acute and convalescent COVID-19 samples took place in the United States, Italy and Spain. In each case, the material was cDNA or gDNA derived from T cells, B-cell-depleted T cells, or PBMCs.

After removal of 6 bases from V and 5 bases from J, the junction contained 8 bases not matched to a gene. Germline V gene data show CDR1 as MRHNA and CDR2 as SNTAGT. The CDR3 runs to 16 residues. Original analysis: How many nucleated cells were present was estimated from reference gene primer amplification. Libraries were prepared by immunoSEQ multiplex PCR; TCRdb keeps only in-frame clonotypes and omits some of them. D and trimming were read from the DNA, whereas the V and J calls and clone size are those reported in that table. This table has about 340,000 clones, 86% appearing once. The origin of this receptor is a woman in her sixties with COVID-19, enrolled during active disease. The sequenced sample consisted of peripheral blood. This sequence joins TRBV6-4 and TRBJ2-3; 13 nucleotides align to TRBD2. CDR3 sequence reads: CASSETSGGMLDTQYF. The DNA of the CDR3 is TGTGCCAGCAGCGAGACTAGCGGGGGGATGTTAGATACGCAGTATTTT.